Shown below are 21 T cell receptor beta chains from a single sample sequenced in a study of blood T cell repertoires in COVID-19. TCRdb's copy holds only in-frame clones and misses some; the assay was immunoSEQ multiplex PCR. The data hold about 380,000 clones, with around 90% observed a single time. Sequenced: PBMCs or T cells enriched from blood (not recorded which). Receptors originate from a woman aged 18 to 35 who had recovered from COVID-19.

This rearrangement joins TRBV27 to TRBJ1-2; TRBD1 aligns across 9 bases. CDR1 is MNHEY, CDR2 SMNVEV, per germline (reference sequence). Trimming took 2 bases from V and 1 from J; bases not matched to a gene: 8. There are 17 residues in the CDR3. In DNA form, the CDR3 reads TGTGCCAGCAGTTTAAGAACCCCGGACAGGGGTAACTATGGCTACACCTTC. This sequence encodes CASSLRTPDRGNYGYTF.

The chain employs TRBV4-3 and TRBJ1-2; TRBD1 matches at 7 bases. Unmatched junction bases numbered 6, after V lost 3 bases and J lost 8 bases. The CDR3 consists of 13 residues. Germline CDR1 LGHNA, CDR2 YSLEER. The chain's CDR3 is CASSQDRLWGYTF. Written as DNA, the CDR3 is TGCGCCAGCAGCCAGGACAGGCTATGGGGCTACACCTTC.

This clone was detected only once. The rearrangement links TRBV4-1 to TRBJ1-2, with 7 bases matching TRBD1. With V trimmed by 0 bases and J by 4 bases, 8 bases remained unmatched. The germline gives CDR1 MGHRA, CDR2 YSYEKL. This CDR3 has 16 amino acids. Written as DNA, the CDR3 is TGCGCCAGCAGCCAAGAAGCCCCGGACAGGAGCTATGGCTACACCTTC. Its protein is CASSQEAPDRSYGYTF.

J is TRBJ1-4 and V is TRBV10-3, with TRBD1 matching 8 bases. The CDR3 has 15 amino acids. V dropped 3 bases and J dropped 8; count of bases not matched to a gene: 8. The V gene's germline CDR1 is ENHRY and CDR2 SYGVKD. The CDR3 is CAISDGGQVSEKLFF. The CDR3 nucleotides are TGTGCCATCAGTGATGGGGGACAGGTCAGCGAAAAACTGTTTTTT.

The CDR3: CASRPYRGQETQYF. The CDR3 nucleotides are TGTGCCAGCAGACCCTACAGGGGCCAAGAGACCCAGTACTTC. The chain carries TRBV6-6 and TRBJ2-5; 7 bases are shared with TRBD1. Germline V lookup: CDR1 MNHNY, CDR2 SVGAGI (reference sequence). This CDR3 contains 14 residues. Trimming took 6 bases from V and 1 from J; bases not matched to a gene: 5.

CDR3 amino acids: CASSQGTGFDYGYTF. The CDR3 DNA follows: TGCGCCAGCAGCCAAGGGACAGGGTTTGACTATGGCTACACCTTC. This sequence joins TRBV4-3 and TRBJ1-2; 8 nucleotides align to TRBD1. Germline V gene lookup returns CDR1 LGHNA and CDR2 YSLEER. V was clipped by 1 base and J by 3 bases; unmatched bases: 4. There are 15 residues in the CDR3.

This chain links TRBV5-4 with TRBJ1-1; 11 bases line up with TRBD1. The V and J ends lost 3 bases and 7 bases, in that order; junction bases with no gene match: 8. Germline V CDR1 and CDR2: SGHNT, YYREEE (reference sequence). CDR3 length equals 15 residues. Here the CDR3 DNA reads TGTGCCAGCAGCTGGACAGGGGGCTCCGAACGTGAAGCTTTCTTT. Protein product: CASSWTGGSEREAFF.

V usage is TRBV19 and J usage is TRBJ2-1, with D tentatively TRBD2 (6 bases). V was pared by 1 base and J by 3 bases, with 10 bases between. In germline, CDR1 is LNHDA, CDR2 SQIVND (reference sequence). The CDR3 has 15 residues. This CDR3 reads CASSIGGDFYNEQFF. CDR3 in DNA: TGTGCCAGTAGTATAGGGGGGGACTTCTACAATGAGCAGTTCTTC.

This clone was observed a single time. This chain uses TRBV7-9 with TRBJ1-6; maybe TRBD1 (6 bases). This CDR3 comprises 13 residues. V was trimmed by 1 base and J by 13 bases, leaving 11 bases between them. Germline values: CDR1 SEHNR, CDR2 FQNEAQ (reference sequence). CDR3 loop: CASSLDRVSPLHF. The CDR3 DNA follows: TGTGCCAGCAGCTTAGACAGGGTTTCGCCCCTCCACTTT.

The chain employs TRBV19 and TRBJ2-7, with 9 bases fitting TRBD2. Germline CDR1 and CDR2: LNHDA and SQIVND (reference sequence). The CDR3 covers 15 residues. Trimming at V came to 5 bases and at J to 2 bases, leaving 7 bases not matched to a gene. DNA of the CDR3: TGTGCCAGTAGTCCAGCGGGGGGACGAACCTACGAGCAGTACTTC. Its protein is CASSPAGGRTYEQYF.

This clone was detected a few times. This chain uses TRBV21-1 with TRBJ1-5; the DNA was not compared with TRBD1, the D call given in the table. TRBV21-1 is recorded as a pseudogene. The CDR3 loop spans 16 amino acids. In nucleotides, the CDR3 is TGTGCCAGCAGCAACGGACAGTATGATAGCAATCAGCCCCAGCATTTT. Its translation: CASSNGQYDSNQPQHF.

There are a few counts of this clone. This chain joins TRBV19 and TRBJ1-1, with 12 bases fitting TRBD1. J was trimmed by 6 bases and V by 8 bases; bases with no gene match: 13. CDR1 and CDR2 from the germline V gene are LNHDA and SQIVND (reference sequence). The CDR3 length is 16 residues. The CDR3 bases are TGTGCCAGTCTAATAGGGACAGGGGGCGCAGAAGCTGAAGCTTTCTTT. The encoded protein is CASLIGTGGAEAEAFF.

The CDR3 is CAWRDGASGNTIYF. Here the CDR3 DNA reads TGTGCCTGGAGAGATGGAGCCTCTGGAAACACCATATATTTT. The V call is TRBV30, the J call TRBJ1-3, with D uncertain. This CDR3 is built from 14 residues. V was clipped by 3 bases and J by 0 bases, with 9 bases between them. CDR1 GTSNPN and CDR2 SVGIG come from the germline V gene (reference sequence).

The genes are TRBV5-6 and TRBJ2-3; the D gene is possibly TRBD2 (5 bases). The V end was cut by 3 bases, the J end by 4 bases, with 6 bases between. Germline CDR1 is SGHDT and CDR2 is YYEEEE. This CDR3 has 12 residues. Here the CDR3 reads CASSSSPDTQYF. As DNA, the CDR3 is TGTGCCAGCAGCTCTAGCCCAGATACGCAGTATTTT.

V is TRBV25-1 and J is TRBJ2-7; a possible D gene is TRBD1 (5 bases). The CDR3 totals 16 residues. The V gene's germline CDR1 is MGHDK and CDR2 SYGVNS. V lost 1 base, J lost 0 bases, and 13 bases lay in between. As DNA, the CDR3 is TGTGCCAGCAGTGAATCTGGGGCAGGGCACTCCTACGAGCAGTACTTC. Translated, it gives CASSESGAGHSYEQYF.

The chain has TRBV15 and TRBJ2-7; 10 nucleotides line up with TRBD2. CDR1 LNHNV and CDR2 YYDKDF come from the germline V gene (reference sequence). The CDR3 has 17 residues. Losses at the gene ends were 1 base for V and 6 bases for J; bases not matched to a gene: 12. The CDR3, as DNA: TGTGCCACCAGCAGAGGGGTTATGGGACTAGCGCAAACCGAGCAGTACTTC. Encoded protein: CATSRGVMGLAQTEQYF.

The V call is TRBV19, the J call TRBJ2-1, with 10 bases that match TRBD2. Germline CDR1 LNHDA, CDR2 SQIVND (reference sequence). V lost 2 bases to trimming and J lost 6 bases; unmatched junction nucleotides: 4. There are 15 residues in the CDR3. The CDR3 DNA reads as TGTGCCAGTAGTATAAAAGCGGGGGGGTTCAATGAGCAGTTCTTC. Its translation is CASSIKAGGFNEQFF.

The chain carries TRBV5-1 and TRBJ2-7; 7 positions agree with TRBD2. There are 14 residues in the CDR3. V gave up 0 bases and J gave up 5 bases; unmatched junction bases: 5. Germline CDR1 is SGHRS and CDR2 is YFSETQ. CDR3 sequence: CASSLAAGVDEQYF. The CDR3 DNA follows: TGCGCCAGCAGCTTGGCCGCGGGGGTCGACGAGCAGTACTTC.

The CDR3: CSVATGHGYTF. As DNA, the CDR3 is TGCAGCGTTGCGACAGGGCATGGCTACACCTTC. The chain links TRBV29-1 to TRBJ1-2; 7 nucleotides line up with TRBD1. The CDR3 spans 11 residues. Germline V gene sequence: CDR1 SQVTM, CDR2 ANQGSEA. V dropped 4 bases and J dropped 6; count of bases not matched to a gene: 2.

This chain joins TRBV28 and TRBJ1-2; possible D gene TRBD1, 5 bases. The CDR3 extends over 14 amino acids. Trimming took off 2 bases at V and 3 bases at J, with 10 bases between the two ends. The germline gives CDR1 MDHEN, CDR2 SYDVKM. Here the CDR3 DNA reads TGTGCCAGCAGTTTAAAGGGGATCTACTATGGCTACACCTTC. Translating it yields CASSLKGIYYGYTF.

V and J are TRBV7-3 and TRBJ1-1; no definite D call. The CDR3 is 15 amino acids. CDR1 and CDR2 from the germline V gene are SGHTA and FQGTGA. Trimming left V 2 bases short and J 0 bases short, with 10 bases between. The CDR3 nucleotides are TGTGCCAGCAGCTTACGCTTAGGAGTGAACACTGAAGCTTTCTTT. It translates to CASSLRLGVNTEAFF.